Following are 16 T cell receptor beta chains from one sample sequenced in a study of T cell responses to AZD1222 COVID-19 vaccine. TCRdb's table, derived via immunoSEQ multiplex PCR, lists solely in-frame clones and lacks some. The sample lists some 120,000 clones, roughly nine tenths occurring once. Sample: peripheral blood, taken on day 0 of AZD1222 vaccination. All receptors come from an adult in good health.

V is TRBV5-4 and J is TRBJ1-1; D remains ambiguous. The CDR3 loop spans 13 amino acids. In germline, CDR1 is SGHNT, CDR2 YYREEE (reference sequence). Trimming removed 1 base from V and 4 bases from J, with 8 bases in between. The CDR3 spells CASSLTAVTEAFF. Here the CDR3 DNA reads TGTGCCAGCAGCTTGACAGCGGTCACTGAAGCTTTCTTT.

The rearrangement uses TRBV7-9 and TRBJ2-5; D is uncertain. Germline V gene lookup returns CDR1 SEHNR and CDR2 FQNEAQ (reference sequence). This CDR3 has 13 amino acids. The V and J ends lost 7 bases and 0 bases respectively, with 9 bases between them. The CDR3 region is CASTVMYQETQYF. The CDR3 nucleotides read TGTGCCAGCACCGTAATGTACCAAGAGACCCAGTACTTC. The complete variable domain, with remaining parts taken from reference TRBV7-9 and TRBJ2-5, reads DTGVSQNPRHKITKRGQNVTFRCDPISEHNRLYWYRQTLGQGPEFLTYFQNEAQLEKSRLLSDRFSAERPKGSFSTLEIQRTEQGDSAMYLCASTVMYQETQYFGPGTRLLVL.

The rearrangement uses TRBV5-4 and TRBJ1-5; unclear D gene. Germline-derived CDR1 and CDR2 are SGHNT and YYREEE (reference sequence). The V end lost 0 bases, the J end lost 4 bases, and 5 bases lay between the germline ends. The CDR3 is made up of 13 amino acids. The CDR3 sequence: CASSLGENQPQHF. The CDR3, as DNA: TGTGCCAGCAGCTTGGGGGAAAATCAGCCCCAGCATTTT.

The V and J genes are TRBV30 and TRBJ2-7, with D possibly TRBD1 on 6 matching bases. Trimming removed 0 bases at V and 4 bases at J, with 7 bases between. The CDR3 extends over 12 amino acids. Germline CDR1 and CDR2: GTSNPN and SVGIG (reference sequence). The CDR3 bases are TGTGCCTGGAGTGTGGGGGCTTACGAGCAGTACTTC. Translating gives CAWSVGAYEQYF.

The chain couples TRBV9 to TRBJ1-3; D is possibly TRBD1 (5 bases). In germline, CDR1 is SGDLS, CDR2 YYNGEE. The CDR3 is 15 amino acids. Trimming took off 4 bases at V and 4 bases at J, with 15 bases between the two ends. The chain's CDR3 is CASSPAGTIGNTIYF. CDR3 in DNA: TGTGCCAGCAGCCCCGCCGGGACGATAGGAAACACCATATATTTT.

This chain links TRBV2 with TRBJ1-2; weak D call: TRBD1 (6 bases). Germline V gene sequence: CDR1 SNHLY, CDR2 FYNNEI. The CDR3 has 14 amino acids. Deletions cut 1 base from V and 4 bases from J, with 10 bases between. This CDR3 reads CASSEGQGIYGYTF. CDR3 DNA sequence: TGTGCCAGCAGTGAAGGCCAGGGGATCTATGGCTACACCTTC.

The chain is built from TRBV2 and TRBJ1-3; 7 bases agree with TRBD1. CDR3 length: 15 amino acids. V shed 5 bases, J shed 3 bases, and the junction held 7 bases outside the gene matches. Germline lookup yields CDR1 SNHLY and CDR2 FYNNEI. CDR3: CASSSGRGVGNTIYF. The CDR3 bases are TGTGCCAGCAGTAGCGGCAGGGGGGTTGGAAACACCATATATTTT.

The gene calls are TRBV5-1 and TRBJ1-2; 8 bases are a match to TRBD1. CDR3 size: 15 residues. With V trimmed by 4 bases and J by 8 bases, 13 bases remained unmatched. The V gene's germline CDR1 is SGHRS and CDR2 YFSETQ. DNA for the CDR3: TGCGCCAGCAGCCGAAAGACGACAGGGGCGGAAGGCTACACCTTC. It is translated as CASSRKTTGAEGYTF.

The rearrangement uses TRBV6-4 and TRBJ1-1; 8 bases map to TRBD1. This CDR3 contains 13 residues. J gave up 8 bases and V 6 bases, and 8 bases lay outside the gene matches. CDR1 is MRHNA, CDR2 SNTAGT, per germline. For the CDR3, the DNA is TGTGCCAGCAGGGGACAGGCAGGTTCGGAAGCTTTCTTT. Its protein product is CASRGQAGSEAFF.

The chain couples TRBV6-2 or TRBV6-3 to TRBJ2-2; D is uncertain. Trimming pared 3 bases from V and 6 bases from J, leaving 2 bases between. Per germline, CDR1 MNHEY and CDR2 SVGEGT. The CDR3 runs 11 residues. CDR3 sequence reads: CASSYAGELFF. The CDR3, as DNA: TGTGCCAGCAGTTATGCCGGGGAGCTGTTTTTT.

The V gene is TRBV28, the J gene TRBJ2-1, with D maybe TRBD2 (5 bases). The CDR3 covers 14 residues. V gave up 2 bases and J gave up 9 bases, with 14 bases separating them. Germline-derived CDR1 and CDR2 are MDHEN and SYDVKM. The CDR3 loop reads CASSLVEGLVEQFF. For the CDR3, the DNA is TGTGCCAGCAGTTTAGTTGAGGGTCTGGTTGAGCAGTTCTTC.

This rearrangement joins TRBV2 to TRBJ1-6, with 7 bases that match TRBD1. This CDR3 region has 15 residues. CDR1 and CDR2 from the germline V gene are SNHLY and FYNNEI. V lost 7 bases and J lost 5; bases outside the gene matches: 8. CDR3 bases: TGTGCCAGCAAGGGTTGGGACAGTGATAATTCACCCCTCCACTTT. Translating gives CASKGWDSDNSPLHF.

The V call is TRBV6-2 or TRBV6-3, the J call TRBJ2-3; D not resolved. This CDR3 is 18 amino acids long. Germline V CDR1 and CDR2: MNHEY, SVGEGT. Deletions cut 6 bases from V and 0 bases from J, with 22 bases between. The DNA of the CDR3 is TGTGCCAGCAGCGACCCTGCGGCAGATTTTACTAGCACAGATACGCAGTATTTT. It codes for CASSDPAADFTSTDTQYF.

In this sample, this clone turned up once. This chain connects TRBV27 to TRBJ2-4; 7 bases are a match to TRBD2. Trimming cost V 4 bases and J 6 bases; bases outside gene matches: 3. This CDR3 region has 13 residues. The germline CDR1 and CDR2 sequences are MNHEY and SMNVEV (reference sequence). CDR3 sequence: CASSSGGLNIQYF. As DNA, the CDR3 is TGTGCCAGCAGTTCGGGGGGTTTAAACATTCAGTACTTC.

The J gene is TRBJ2-7, the V gene TRBV28, with D possibly being TRBD1 (6 bases). CDR1 MDHEN and CDR2 SYDVKM come from the germline V gene. The length of the CDR3 is 18 residues. Between the trimmed V and J ends, which lost 4 bases and 0 bases, there was a span of 22 bases. The CDR3 region is CASSSPRTAASRSYEQYF. The CDR3 DNA is TGTGCCAGCAGTTCCCCCCGGACAGCGGCCTCCCGCTCCTACGAGCAGTACTTC.

J is TRBJ2-3 and V is TRBV4-1; TRBD2 might be the D (6 bases). CDR3 length equals 15 residues. Trimming pared 4 bases from V and 1 base from J, leaving 12 bases between. CDR1 is MGHRA and CDR2 is YSYEKL in the germline V gene. Here the CDR3 reads CASSLGGSGTDTQYF. The CDR3 nucleotides are TGCGCCAGCAGCCTGGGGGGATCAGGCACAGATACGCAGTATTTT.